This entry describes one TCR beta chain. The data stem from a study of low-dose radiotherapy and immunotherapy resistance in tumors. Looking at the study overall: The fractionation for Cohort 1 was 0.5 Gy per fraction every 2 weeks, totaling 6.5 Gy. Patients were treated with intravenous nivolumab at 240 mg every two weeks and were also dosed with ipilimumab at 1 mg/kg every six weeks.

Stated time point: after trial treatment. Indicated treatment: LDRT plus nivolumab, ipilimumab, low-dose cyclophosphamide and aspirin (RACIN trial). Ipilimumab, nivolumab, aspirin, low-dose cyclophosphamide and low-dose radiotherapy were administered to donors. Alpha and beta chains were covered, as first-strand cDNA relied on TRAV- and TRBV-specific primers. Amplification, which lasted approximately 19 PCR cycles, used a constant-region primer and V-primer adapter to amplify TCRs. It was by in vitro transcription that isolated mRNA was amplified. TCRdb used MiXCR to reprocess the reads, holding one entry per CDR3 protein. The sample has approximately 80,000 distinct CDR3 sequences, 15% to 20% seen once; the top ten hold 1.1% to 1.5%. This clonotype originated in a male donor with prostate cancer. The source material was PBMCs, sampled after low-dose radiotherapy plus immunotherapy.

This chain's CDR3 is CASSESGSGNTIYF. CDR3 nucleotide sequence: TGTGCCAGCAGTGAATCGGGATCTGGAAACACCATATATTTT. This chain links TRBV2 with TRBJ1-3, with D uncertain. V lost 2 bases to trimming and J lost 1 base, with 6 bases between them. The CDR3 runs 14 residues. Germline V gives CDR1 SNHLY, CDR2 FYNNEI.